Sequencing of this T cell receptor (beta chain) was carried out in a study of T-cell memory formation after mild COVID-19. Background on the study: Clustering of TCRs was largely donor specific.

TCRdb processed the 5' RACE reads anew with MiXCR; each CDR3 protein has one entry. The sample holds nearly 200,000 distinct CDR3 sequences, 18% seen once. Study-wide points: Pre-infection memory already had some responding clones, implying cross-reactive memory joined.

Germline CDR1 and CDR2: SNHLY and FYNNEI. V lost 5 bases and J lost 4, with 13 bases in between. This CDR3 is 14 amino acids long. Worth noting for this clonotype: No antigen is known for it.

The V gene is TRBV2, the J gene TRBJ2-3, with a weak D call TRBD2 (5 bases). The source of this sequence is an adult woman who had mild COVID-19 (a few samples of this study predate the infection). Cell type and time point are not known. Input material: PBMCs or a T cell subset sorted from them (not recorded which). As DNA, the CDR3 is TGTGCCAGCAGTAGGTTAGCGAGAGCAGATACGCAGTATTTT. As protein: CASSRLARADTQYF.